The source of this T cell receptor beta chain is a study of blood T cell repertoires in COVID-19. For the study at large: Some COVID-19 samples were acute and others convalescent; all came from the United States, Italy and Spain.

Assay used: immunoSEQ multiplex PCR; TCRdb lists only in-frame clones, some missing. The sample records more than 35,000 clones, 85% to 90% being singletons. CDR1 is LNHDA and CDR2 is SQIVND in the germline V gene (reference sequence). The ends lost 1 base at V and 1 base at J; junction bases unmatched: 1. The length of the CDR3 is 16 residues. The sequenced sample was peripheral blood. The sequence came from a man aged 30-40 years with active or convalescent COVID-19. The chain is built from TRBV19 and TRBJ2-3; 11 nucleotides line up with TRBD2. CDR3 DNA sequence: TGTGCCAGTAGTATAGGGGGACTAGCGGGCACAGATACGCAGTATTTT. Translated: CASSIGGLAGTDTQYF.